The present T cell receptor beta chain was sequenced within a study of shared clonotypes between healthy human individuals. Only in-frame clones appear in the TCRdb table, and some are missing; sequencing was by immunoSEQ multiplex PCR. This table has roughly 2 million clones, roughly 94% appearing once. The CDR3 contains 15 residues. Per germline, CDR1 SGDLS and CDR2 YYNGEE. With 0 bases removed from V and 2 bases from J, the gap between germline ends came to 10 bases. Sequenced material: naive CD4+ T cells sorted from blood. Specified subset: CD45RA+ positively selected. V is TRBV9 and J is TRBJ2-3; D possibly corresponds to TRBD1 (5 bases). The clonotype was recovered from a young man in good health. The DNA of the CDR3 is TGTGCCAGCAGCGTAGCAGGGCGGATCACAGATACGCAGTATTTT. Its translation is CASSVAGRITDTQYF.